A selection of T cell receptor beta chains follows, all from one sample in a study of blood T cell repertoires in COVID-19. Here immunoSEQ multiplex PCR was the method, and the copy in TCRdb shows in-frame clones only, minus some. The sample shows more than 150,000 clones, 70% to 90% of them seen only once. Sequencing was carried out using peripheral blood. The source of these receptors is a man aged 65 to 79 with active or convalescent COVID-19. Each CDR3 is given with its conserved first and last residue. D genes are given only for firm matches. Only some rows state a clone size, as once, few, many or a class for expanded clones.

j_gene: TRBJ1-2
d_gene: TRBD1
abundance: -
v_gene: TRBV12-3/TRBV12-4
CDR3nt: TGTGCCAGCAGTAAACCGGGACAGAGTGGCTACACCTTC
CDR3aa: CASSKPGQSGYTF

j_gene: TRBJ2-5
d_gene: -
abundance: once
v_gene: TRBV27
CDR3nt: TGTGCCAGCCCCCTCCCCCCGATGGTGGGGCCGAAGAGGGAGACCCAGTACTTC
CDR3aa: CASPLPPMVGPKRETQYF

j_gene: TRBJ1-1
d_gene: -
abundance: -
v_gene: TRBV5-1
CDR3nt: TGCGCCAGCAGCCCCGCGGGGGGAGGGACTGAAGCTTTCTTT
CDR3aa: CASSPAGGGTEAFF

j_gene: TRBJ1-5
d_gene: -
abundance: -
v_gene: TRBV6-5
CDR3nt: TGTGCCAGCAGTTACCAGGGGAATCAGCCCCAGCATTTT
CDR3aa: CASSYQGNQPQHF

j_gene: TRBJ1-2
d_gene: -
abundance: -
v_gene: TRBV5-1
CDR3nt: TGCGCCAGCAGCCCAGGGGACAACGTCTATGCAGGATACACCTTC
CDR3aa: CASSPGDNVYAGYTF

j_gene: TRBJ1-5
d_gene: -
abundance: -
v_gene: TRBV6-2/TRBV6-3
CDR3nt: TGTGCCAGCAGTTACCCGACAGGCGGGAATCAGCCCCAGCATTTT
CDR3aa: CASSYPTGGNQPQHF

j_gene: TRBJ1-2
d_gene: -
abundance: -
v_gene: TRBV6-5
CDR3nt: TGTGCCAGCAGTTACCGGGGGGGCGTCTATGGCTACACCTTC
CDR3aa: CASSYRGGVYGYTF

j_gene: TRBJ2-3
d_gene: -
abundance: once
v_gene: TRBV4-3
CDR3nt: TGCGCCAGCAGCCAGAACATGGGCACAGATACGCAGTATTTT
CDR3aa: CASSQNMGTDTQYF

j_gene: TRBJ1-6
d_gene: TRBD1
abundance: -
v_gene: TRBV2
CDR3nt: TGTGCCAGCAGTGGGGGGACAGCGCGTCACCACTTT
CDR3aa: CASSGGTARHHF

j_gene: TRBJ1-5
d_gene: TRBD1
abundance: -
v_gene: TRBV30
CDR3nt: TGTGCCTGGAGCGTGCAGGGGGATCAGCCCCAGCATTTT
CDR3aa: CAWSVQGDQPQHF

j_gene: TRBJ1-2
d_gene: TRBD1
abundance: once
v_gene: TRBV6-5
CDR3nt: TGTGCCAGCAGTCCGGGGGACAGGGGGCGCGGAACCTTC
CDR3aa: CASSPGDRGRGTF

j_gene: TRBJ1-1
d_gene: -
abundance: -
v_gene: TRBV18
CDR3nt: TGTGCCAGCTCACCATCCCGAGGGAACACTGAAGCTTTCTTT
CDR3aa: CASSPSRGNTEAFF

j_gene: TRBJ1-1
d_gene: -
abundance: -
v_gene: TRBV11-2
CDR3nt: TGTGCCAGCAGCTTTTCCGTGAACACTGAAGCTTTCTTT
CDR3aa: CASSFSVNTEAFF

j_gene: TRBJ2-3
d_gene: -
abundance: -
v_gene: TRBV30
CDR3nt: TGTGCCTGGATGAGGTCGAACTTCGTCGATACGCAGTATTTT
CDR3aa: CAWMRSNFVDTQYF

j_gene: TRBJ2-7
d_gene: -
abundance: few
v_gene: TRBV3-1/TRBV3-2
CDR3nt: TGTGCCAGCAGCTGGGACATGGCCTCCTACGAGCAGTACTTC
CDR3aa: CASSWDMASYEQYF

j_gene: TRBJ1-6
d_gene: -
abundance: -
v_gene: TRBV7-2
CDR3nt: TGTGCCAGCAGCTTAAAAACTTCCCCACCTAATTCACCCCTCCACTTT
CDR3aa: CASSLKTSPPNSPLHF

j_gene: TRBJ2-2
d_gene: -
abundance: -
v_gene: TRBV7-2
CDR3nt: TGTGCCAGCAGTAATACATACACCGGGGAGCTGTTTTTT
CDR3aa: CASSNTYTGELFF

j_gene: TRBJ2-5
d_gene: TRBD2
abundance: -
v_gene: TRBV6-2/TRBV6-3
CDR3nt: TGTGCCAGCAGTCCGCGGGGGGGCCAGGAGACCCAGTACTTC
CDR3aa: CASSPRGGQETQYF

j_gene: TRBJ2-7
d_gene: -
abundance: -
v_gene: TRBV19
CDR3nt: TGTGCCAGTAGACCCAGGGACTCCTCCTACGAGCAGTACTTC
CDR3aa: CASRPRDSSYEQYF

j_gene: TRBJ2-5
d_gene: -
abundance: few
v_gene: TRBV7-9
CDR3nt: TGTGCCAGCGCCCAAGTGGGCAGAGAGACCCAGTACTTC
CDR3aa: CASAQVGRETQYF